Presented here are 28 T cell receptor beta chains from one specimen sequenced in a study of PD-1 blockade in mismatch repair-deficient tumors. Generated by immunoSEQ multiplex PCR, the TCRdb table keeps only in-frame clones and is missing some. The data hold approximately 50,000 clones, with roughly 78% observed a single time. The source was peripheral blood, collected 4 weeks after starting pembrolizumab. These receptor sequences come from an adult with mismatch repair-deficient cancer.

This chain links TRBV6-1 with TRBJ2-1; D not resolved. V lost 1 base and J lost 3, with 10 bases in between. Germline V lookup: CDR1 MNHNS, CDR2 SASEGT. The CDR3 is 15 amino acids. The CDR3 DNA reads TGTGCCAGCAGTGAAGACTGGGTTCTCTACAATGAGCAGTTCTTC. The encoded protein is CASSEDWVLYNEQFF.

This rearrangement joins TRBV7-9 to TRBJ2-7, with 14 nucleotides matching TRBD2. Germline trimming cut 1 base from V and 5 bases from J; bases unmatched to any gene: 1. The CDR3 is 15 residues long. Germline V lookup: CDR1 SEHNR, CDR2 FQNEAQ (reference sequence). The CDR3 DNA reads as TGTGCCAGCAGCTTAGAGGGACTAGCGGGAGACGAGCAGTACTTC. Residues: CASSLEGLAGDEQYF.

The rearrangement uses TRBV4-1 and TRBJ2-1; TRBD2 matches at 13 bases. Germline V lookup: CDR1 MGHRA, CDR2 YSYEKL. The CDR3 loop spans 20 amino acids. V shed 4 bases, J shed 3 bases, and the junction held 15 bases outside the gene matches. CDR3 loop: CASSLGGLAGRHTSYNEQFF. Written as DNA, the CDR3 is TGCGCCAGCAGCCTAGGGGGACTAGCGGGACGTCATACCAGCTACAATGAGCAGTTCTTC.

The J gene is TRBJ2-3, the V gene TRBV11-1, with 7 bases identical to TRBD2. The V and J ends lost 5 bases and 2 bases, in that order; junction bases with no gene match: 10. This CDR3 contains 16 residues. Germline values: CDR1 SGHAT, CDR2 FQDESV (reference sequence). CDR3 DNA: TGTGCCAGCAGCCCCCCGTCGGGAGGATTCACAGATACGCAGTATTTT. Its translation is CASSPPSGGFTDTQYF.

This rearrangement joins TRBV5-5 to TRBJ2-5; TRBD2 aligns across 10 bases. J lost 2 bases, V lost 4 bases, and 5 bases had no gene match. There are 15 residues in the CDR3. CDR1 and CDR2 from the germline V gene are SGHKS and YYEKEE (reference sequence). DNA for the CDR3: TGTGCCAGCAGCCTACGGACTAGCGGACAAGAGACCCAGTACTTC. This codes for CASSLRTSGQETQYF.

The V gene is TRBV10-3, the J gene TRBJ2-3; 10 nucleotides line up with TRBD2. Looked up from germline, CDR1 is ENHRY and CDR2 is SYGVKD. This CDR3 has 15 amino acids. The trim removed 4 bases at V and 5 bases at J, leaving 6 bases unmatched. The CDR3 reads CAISASSGSLDTQYF. CDR3 in DNA: TGTGCCATCAGTGCTTCTAGCGGGAGTCTAGATACGCAGTATTTT.

In DNA, the CDR3 is TGTGCCAGCAGTCAAAGGGTTAACACCGGGGAGCTGTTTTTT. It yields the protein CASSQRVNTGELFF. The genes are TRBV27 and TRBJ2-2; D unresolved. CDR1 and CDR2 from the germline V gene are MNHEY and SMNVEV (reference sequence). The V end was cut by 5 bases, the J end by 2 bases, with 9 bases between. The CDR3 is made up of 14 amino acids.

The J gene is TRBJ2-7, the V gene TRBV18; 8 bases fit TRBD2. With V trimmed by 6 bases and J by 0 bases, 10 bases remained unmatched. Germline-derived CDR1 and CDR2 are KGHSH and LQKENI. The CDR3 has 16 residues. The CDR3 sequence: CASSRNSGTSSYEQYF. The DNA for the CDR3 is TGTGCCAGCTCCAGAAATAGCGGGACGAGCTCCTACGAGCAGTACTTC.

This clone came up once. The rearrangement joins TRBV6-6 to TRBJ2-1, with TRBD2 matching 8 bases. This CDR3 spans 15 amino acids. The germline V gene encodes CDR1 MNHNY and CDR2 SVGAGI (reference sequence). J gave up 0 bases and V 6 bases, and 4 bases lay outside the gene matches. The CDR3 protein is CASSPLAGSYNEQFF. The CDR3 DNA sequence: TGTGCCAGCAGCCCCCTAGCGGGCTCCTACAATGAGCAGTTCTTC.

This chain links TRBV19 with TRBJ1-1; tentative D call: TRBD1 (6 bases). This CDR3 contains 14 residues. Germline V CDR1 and CDR2: LNHDA, SQIVND (reference sequence). The V end was cut by 5 bases, the J end by 1 base, with 11 bases between. The CDR3 nucleotides are TGTGCCAGTAGTGTGGGACATACGAACACTGAAGCTTTCTTT. Translating gives CASSVGHTNTEAFF.

The chain employs TRBV18 and TRBJ2-1, with D tentatively TRBD2 (6 bases). This CDR3 comprises 13 residues. V was shortened by 2 bases and J by 6 bases, with 8 bases between the two germline ends. Per the germline V gene, CDR1 is KGHSH and CDR2 is LQKENI. CDR3 nucleotides: TGTGCCAGCTCACCAGGACTATTCAATGAGCAGTTCTTC. Its protein product is CASSPGLFNEQFF.

V and J are TRBV27 and TRBJ2-1; no clear D gene. Germline V gene lookup returns CDR1 MNHEY and CDR2 SMNVEV (reference sequence). This CDR3 is 15 amino acids long. V lost 1 base and J lost 0, with 7 bases in between. The CDR3 protein is CASSLWASSYNEQFF. CDR3 DNA sequence: TGTGCCAGCAGTTTATGGGCGAGCTCCTACAATGAGCAGTTCTTC.

Only a few counts were recorded for this clone. The rearrangement joins TRBV18 to TRBJ2-3; TRBD2 agrees at 7 bases. J lost 11 bases, V lost 3 bases, and 11 bases had no gene match. CDR3 length: 14 residues. Looked up from germline, CDR1 is KGHSH and CDR2 is LQKENI. The CDR3 region is CASSPQGLLDQQYF. CDR3 coding DNA: TGTGCCAGCTCACCGCAGGGACTACTAGATCAGCAGTATTTT.

The chain has TRBV9 and TRBJ2-2; D may match TRBD1 or TRBD2 (5 bases each). The germline V gene has CDR1 SGDLS and CDR2 YYNGEE. CDR3 length: 17 amino acids. Trimming pared 0 bases from V and 4 bases from J, leaving 16 bases between. DNA for the CDR3: TGTGCCAGCAGCGTAGTTGGGGGAGTTCCCAGCACCGGGGAGCTGTTTTTT. This translates into CASSVVGGVPSTGELFF.

The chain is built from TRBV5-6 and TRBJ1-1; D gene ambiguous. Germline assignment: CDR1 SGHDT and CDR2 YYEEEE. The CDR3 totals 13 residues. Trimming stripped 4 bases from V and 5 bases from J, with 12 bases between. Written as DNA, the CDR3 is TGTGCCAGCAGCCGGCCGGTGGGAACTGAAGCTTTCTTT. Amino acids: CASSRPVGTEAFF.

V is TRBV11-3 and J is TRBJ2-1; TRBD2 matches 10 bases. CDR1 is SGHNT and CDR2 is YENEEA in the germline V gene. The junction had 5 bases not matched to a gene; V was cut back by 1 base and J by 5 bases. The CDR3 spans 16 residues. CDR3 DNA sequence: TGTGCCAGCAGCTTAGTATCTAGCGGGGGAGACAATGAGCAGTTCTTC. This translates into CASSLVSSGGDNEQFF.

This chain connects TRBV7-8 to TRBJ2-7; D is undetermined. The length of the CDR3 is 13 residues. Germline V CDR1 and CDR2: SGHVS, FQNEAQ. Trimming removed 5 bases at V and 7 bases at J, with 15 bases between. The CDR3 sequence is CASSADGVWEQYF. The CDR3 coding sequence is TGTGCCAGCAGCGCGGACGGAGTCTGGGAGCAGTACTTC.

The chain uses TRBV7-9 and TRBJ2-1; D perhaps matches TRBD1 (5 bases). The CDR3 is made up of 14 amino acids. CDR1 and CDR2 (germline): SEHNR, FQNEAQ (reference sequence). V was clipped by 5 bases and J by 5 bases, with 13 bases between them. The CDR3 DNA follows: TGTGCCAGCAGCCCCAGGGCGTTCGACAATGAGCAGTTCTTC. Translated: CASSPRAFDNEQFF.

The rearrangement links TRBV9 to TRBJ2-1; 10 bases align to TRBD2. This CDR3 has 16 amino acids. CDR1 SGDLS and CDR2 YYNGEE come from the germline V gene. V lost 4 bases to trimming and J lost 9 bases; unmatched junction nucleotides: 13. CDR3 sequence: CASSRGGLAGVAEQFF. The CDR3, as DNA: TGTGCCAGCAGCCGCGGAGGGCTAGCGGGAGTGGCTGAGCAGTTCTTC.

J is TRBJ1-1 and V is TRBV29-1; D not certain. Trimming removed 4 bases from V and 4 bases from J, with 13 bases in between. The CDR3 totals 13 residues. Per the germline V gene, CDR1 is SQVTM and CDR2 is ANQGSEA. The CDR3 nucleotides are TGCAGCGTTGTTGGCGGAGGTGGCACTGAAGCTTTCTTT. As protein: CSVVGGGGTEAFF. Filled out from reference TRBV29-1 and TRBJ1-1, the complete variable domain reads SAVISQKPSRDICQRGTSLTIQCQVDSQVTMMFWYRQQPGQSLTLIATANQGSEATYESGFVIDKFPISRPNLTFSTLTVSNMSPEDSSIYLCSVVGGGGTEAFFGQGTRLTVV.

The chain joins TRBV7-3 to TRBJ2-1; 10 bases align to TRBD2. V was pared by 5 bases and J by 0 bases, with 1 base of the junction left unmatched. CDR3 length: 15 residues. CDR1 is SGHTA and CDR2 is FQGTGA in the germline V gene. The chain's CDR3 is CASSPSGSSYNEQFF. CDR3 in DNA: TGTGCCAGCAGCCCTAGCGGGAGCTCCTACAATGAGCAGTTCTTC.

The chain joins TRBV19 to TRBJ2-1; 8 bases line up with TRBD1. CDR3 length: 14 residues. After removal of 4 bases from V and 8 bases from J, the junction contained 7 bases not matched to a gene. Germline CDR1 reads LNHDA; CDR2 reads SQIVND (reference sequence). This CDR3 is CASSNQGARHEQFF. DNA for the CDR3: TGTGCCAGTAGTAACCAGGGGGCGCGTCATGAGCAGTTCTTC.

V usage is TRBV6-1 and J usage is TRBJ2-2; D is unclear. This CDR3 has 14 residues. Looked up from germline, CDR1 is MNHNS and CDR2 is SASEGT. Trimming removed 8 bases from V and 0 bases from J, with 10 bases in between. In DNA form, the CDR3 reads TGTGCCAGCCGAGGCGGAGCGAACACCGGGGAGCTGTTTTTT. Amino acid sequence: CASRGGANTGELFF.

The V and J genes are TRBV19 and TRBJ1-2; D gene ambiguous. CDR1 and CDR2 from the germline V gene are LNHDA and SQIVND (reference sequence). Between the trimmed V and J ends, which lost 7 bases and 5 bases, there was a span of 11 bases. This CDR3 contains 12 residues. Written as DNA, the CDR3 is TGTGCCAGTACAACGGAAACATATGGCTACACCTTC. Residues: CASTTETYGYTF.

This clone was seen a handful of times. The V gene is TRBV19, the J gene TRBJ2-1; unclear D gene. The CDR3 loop spans 11 amino acids. The germline gives CDR1 LNHDA, CDR2 SQIVND (reference sequence). Trimming took 8 bases from V and 7 from J, leaving 9 bases between them. CDR3: CASGIRNEQFF. The CDR3, as DNA: TGTGCCAGTGGGATAAGGAATGAGCAGTTCTTC.

This clone was picked up one time. V is TRBV5-1 and J is TRBJ2-1; D gene unclear. The CDR3 is made up of 13 amino acids. The germline CDR1 and CDR2 sequences are SGHRS and YFSETQ. V was clipped by 0 bases and J by 5 bases, with 6 bases between them. The CDR3 DNA sequence: TGCGCCAGCAGCTTGGTTACAAACAATGAGCAGTTCTTC. This gives the protein CASSLVTNNEQFF. The variable domain in full, completed from reference TRBV5-1 and TRBJ2-1, reads KAGVTQTPRYLIKTRGQQVTLSCSPISGHRSVSWYQQTPGQGLQFLFEYFSETQRNKGNFPGRFSGRQFSNSRSEMNVSTLELGDSALYLCASSLVTNNEQFFGPGTRLTVL.

This chain joins TRBV5-1 and TRBJ1-1; D possibly corresponds to TRBD1 (6 bases). The V end was cut by 5 bases, the J end by 5 bases, with 16 bases between. The CDR3 is 14 residues long. Germline CDR1 SGHRS, CDR2 YFSETQ. CDR3 loop: CASRDGGAGTEAFF. CDR3 in DNA: TGCGCCAGCAGAGACGGGGGCGCGGGAACTGAAGCTTTCTTT.

This chain uses TRBV18 with TRBJ1-2; the D gene is possibly TRBD1 (5 bases). Looked up from germline, CDR1 is KGHSH and CDR2 is LQKENI. The length of the CDR3 is 13 residues. V lost 1 base, J lost 8 bases, and 11 bases lay in between. In nucleotides, the CDR3 is TGTGCCAGCTCACCACAGGGTGACAGAGGCTACACCTTC. This sequence encodes CASSPQGDRGYTF.